This TCR beta chain appears in the sequencing data of a study of T cell repertoires and HLA-DP antigens. Study overall: CD4+ T cells were cocultured with HeLa cells expressing HLA-DP.

To note about this clone: Its target is not known.

The V end lost 4 bases, the J end lost 0 bases, and 7 bases lay between the germline ends. The CDR3 length is 14 residues. CDR1 LNHNV and CDR2 YYDKDF come from the germline V gene (reference sequence). Pre-culture CD4+ samples were sequenced deeply, targeting roughly 220,000 T cell genomes. Measured with immunoSEQ multiplex PCR; TCRdb has only the in-frame clones, and not every one. The top ten clones hold roughly 0.3% of a sample with around 100,000 clones, about 92% of them seen once. This clonotype was obtained from a woman aged 18-30 years in good health and CMV-seronegative. Sequencing was performed on CD4+ T cells from PBMCs. The chain is built from TRBV15 and TRBJ1-5; D is uncertain. The CDR3 is CATSIGFSNQPQHF. CDR3 nucleotides: TGTGCCACCAGCATTGGTTTTAGCAATCAGCCCCAGCATTTT.